This TCR beta chain is drawn from a study of beta chain features in type 1 diabetes. Germline V gene data show CDR1 as SGHRS and CDR2 as YFSETQ. V gave up 0 bases and J gave up 1 base; unmatched junction bases: 4. This CDR3 spans 16 amino acids. General study points: Moderate but significant shortening of TCRB CDR3s was recorded in all four CD4+ subsets from Type 1 diabetes patients. Naive, central memory and Treg TCRB repertoires seemed to resemble each other more closely in patients than they did in healthy donors.

Investigators reverse transcribed all isolated RNA, so they sequenced expressed TCRB transcripts. Measured with immunoSEQ multiplex PCR; TCRdb has only the in-frame clones, and not every one. The sample has 640,000 or so clones, over 13% seen once. This clone has more than one count but fewer than ten. Its antigen is as yet unknown. Sequencing used naive CD4+ T cells from blood. The V and J genes are TRBV5-1 and TRBJ2-3, with 8 bases matching TRBD1. This TCR derives from a man younger than 35 with type 1 diabetes. In nucleotides, the CDR3 is TGCGCCAGCAGCTTGGCCACGGACAGGGGCACAGATACGCAGTATTTT. Translation gives CASSLATDRGTDTQYF.